These 3 T cell receptor beta chains originate from one sample sequenced in a study of identical twins. TCRdb analysed the 5' RACE reads with MiXCR anew, one entry per CDR3 protein. The data show roughly 540,000 distinct CDR3 sequences, around 20% seen once. These sequences were also reported in another study, on T cells expressing NK-cell markers.

The sample comprised CD4+ T cells sorted from blood. Receptors were obtained from a woman aged 18-35 years in good health.

This clonotype has a handful of counts. V usage is TRBV11-2 and J usage is TRBJ2-2; no reliable D call. CDR1 and CDR2 from the germline V gene are SGHAT and FQNNGV. The CDR3 has 10 amino acids. V lost 8 bases to trimming and J lost 7 bases, with 5 bases between them. The CDR3 reads CASWGGELFF. In DNA, the CDR3 is TGTGCCAGCTGGGGCGGGGAGCTGTTTTTT.

V usage is TRBV12-3 or TRBV12-4 and J usage is TRBJ2-2; D gene uncertain. V gave up 2 bases and J gave up 6 bases, with 4 bases separating them. The CDR3 is 12 amino acids. The chain's CDR3 is CASSLRPGELFF. For the CDR3, the DNA is TGTGCCAGCAGTTTAAGACCCGGGGAGCTGTTTTTT.

The rearrangement joins TRBV29-1 to TRBJ2-2; D gene unclear. CDR3 length equals 12 residues. The ends were cut back, 5 bases at V and 6 bases at J, with 10 bases in the middle. Germline CDR1 is SQVTM and CDR2 is ANQGSEA. CDR3 DNA: TGCAGCGTTTTCAAGTCGTCCGGGGAGCTGTTTTTT. Protein: CSVFKSSGELFF.